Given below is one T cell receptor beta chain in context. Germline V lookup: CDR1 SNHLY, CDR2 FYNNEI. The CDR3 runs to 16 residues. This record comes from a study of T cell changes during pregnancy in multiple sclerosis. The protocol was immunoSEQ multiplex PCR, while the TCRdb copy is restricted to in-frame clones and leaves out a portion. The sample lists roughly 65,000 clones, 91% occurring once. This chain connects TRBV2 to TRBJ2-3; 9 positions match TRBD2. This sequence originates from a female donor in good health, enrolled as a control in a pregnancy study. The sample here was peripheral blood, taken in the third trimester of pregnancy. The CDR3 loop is CVTWKTSGFSTDTQYF. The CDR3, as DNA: TGTGTAACATGGAAGACTAGCGGATTTAGCACAGATACGCAGTATTTT.